Presented here are 18 T cell receptor beta chains from one specimen sequenced in a study of cytomegalovirus exposure and HLA in healthy donors. The primer mix had 60 Vbeta and 13 Jbeta primers. Sequencing used immunoSEQ multiplex PCR; TCRdb keeps in-frame clones, though not all of them. The sample holds 100,000 to 140,000 clones; around 76% are singletons and the top ten take roughly 2.5%. Sequencing was done on a sample of PBMCs. These receptors were taken from a man aged 30 to 39 in good health and CMV-seropositive.

The V and J genes are TRBV13 and TRBJ1-1; D is ambiguous. CDR3 size: 12 residues. Trimming took off 4 bases at V and 7 bases at J, with 10 bases between the two ends. CDR1 and CDR2 from the germline V gene are PRHDT and FYEKMQ (reference sequence). CDR3 sequence (DNA): TGTGCCAGCAGCTCGACACAAGTTGAAGCTTTCTTT. This encodes CASSSTQVEAFF. Supplemented by reference TRBV13 and TRBJ1-1, the full variable domain reads AAGVIQSPRHLIKEKRETATLKCYPIPRHDTVYWYQQGPGQDPQFLISFYEKMQSDKGSIPDRFSAQQFSDYHSELNMSSLELGDSALYFCASSSTQVEAFFGQGTRLTVV.

The chain is built from TRBV7-6 and TRBJ1-5; D might be TRBD1 (6 bases). Germline V gives CDR1 SGHVS, CDR2 FNYEAQ. The CDR3 length is 14 residues. The V and J ends lost 5 bases and 7 bases respectively, with 15 bases between them. CDR3 in amino acids: CASSAAQGAQPQHF. CDR3 DNA sequence: TGTGCCAGCAGCGCAGCACAGGGTGCCCAGCCCCAGCATTTT.

The genes are TRBV11-2 and TRBJ1-3, with D tentatively TRBD1 (5 bases). CDR1 SGHAT and CDR2 FQNNGV come from the germline V gene. Trimming cost V 3 bases and J 2 bases, with 8 bases left between them. The CDR3 is made up of 14 amino acids. Here the CDR3 reads CASSFRQPGNTIYF. Here the CDR3 DNA reads TGTGCCAGCAGCTTTCGACAGCCTGGAAACACCATATATTTT.

The chain uses TRBV7-2 and TRBJ2-7; 7 nucleotides agree with TRBD2. The CDR3 loop spans 15 amino acids. Germline V gene sequence: CDR1 SGHTA, CDR2 FQGNSA. The V segment lost 5 bases and the J segment 1 base; nucleotides outside the gene matches: 8. CDR3 amino acids: CASSRTRTNSYEQYF. In DNA, the CDR3 is TGTGCCAGCAGCAGGACTAGGACCAATTCCTACGAGCAGTACTTC. The whole variable domain, remainder taken from reference TRBV7-2 and TRBJ2-7, is GAGVSQSPSNKVTEKGKDVELRCDPISGHTALYWYRQSLGQGLEFLIYFQGNSAPDKSGLPSDRFSAERTGGSVSTLTIQRTQQEDSAVYLCASSRTRTNSYEQYFGPGTRLTVT.

This clone has more than one count but fewer than ten. The V and J genes are TRBV2 and TRBJ1-5; possible D gene TRBD1, 5 bases. The CDR3 has 15 residues. The ends were cut back, 7 bases at V and 0 bases at J, with 13 bases in the middle. Germline-derived CDR1 and CDR2 are SNHLY and FYNNEI. The CDR3 loop reads CASTGGLPSNQPQHF. The DNA of the CDR3 is TGTGCCAGCACGGGGGGACTGCCTAGCAATCAGCCCCAGCATTTT.

The V call is TRBV5-1, the J call TRBJ2-5, with TRBD2 matching over 8 bases. CDR1 and CDR2 (germline): SGHRS, YFSETQ. The CDR3 is 15 amino acids. The trim removed 3 bases at V and 2 bases at J, leaving 6 bases unmatched. DNA of the CDR3: TGCGCCAGCAGCTCCGGGACTAGGTCACAAGAGACCCAGTACTTC. Protein sequence: CASSSGTRSQETQYF.

The CDR3 loop reads CASRRNPGGGDTQYF. In nucleotides, the CDR3 is TGTGCCAGCAGACGCAATCCGGGGGGAGGGGATACGCAGTATTTT. This chain links TRBV6-5 with TRBJ2-3, with 7 bases matching TRBD2. The CDR3 spans 15 residues. Germline lookup yields CDR1 MNHEY and CDR2 SVGAGI. The V and J ends lost 6 bases and 6 bases, in that order; junction bases with no gene match: 12.

The rearrangement joins TRBV13 to TRBJ2-5, with 7 positions matching TRBD1. With 0 bases clipped from V and 5 bases from J, the junction kept 6 bases outside the gene matches. The CDR3 has 15 residues. In germline, CDR1 is PRHDT, CDR2 FYEKMQ (reference sequence). CDR3 in amino acids: CASSLGSGGEETQYF. CDR3 nucleotides: TGTGCCAGCAGCTTAGGATCAGGGGGAGAGGAGACCCAGTACTTC.

The rearrangement joins TRBV7-8 to TRBJ2-1, with 10 bases aligning to TRBD2. The germline CDR1 and CDR2 sequences are SGHVS and FQNEAQ. The junction had 1 base not matched to a gene; V was cut back by 1 base and J by 4 bases. The CDR3 length is 15 residues. The CDR3: CASSLGTSGYNEQFF. The CDR3, as DNA: TGTGCCAGCAGCTTAGGGACTAGCGGTTACAATGAGCAGTTCTTC.

The chain employs TRBV10-1 and TRBJ2-2, with TRBD1 identical over 11 bases. After removal of 7 bases from V and 7 bases from J, the junction contained 2 bases not matched to a gene. This CDR3 has 13 amino acids. Per germline, CDR1 WNHNN and CDR2 SYGVQD (reference sequence). The CDR3 is CASKDRGHGELFF. As DNA, the CDR3 is TGCGCCAGCAAGGACAGGGGGCACGGGGAGCTGTTTTTT.

The chain has TRBV27 and TRBJ2-5; a weak D match, TRBD2 (5 bases). Germline lookup yields CDR1 MNHEY and CDR2 SMNVEV (reference sequence). This CDR3 is 14 amino acids long. V was pared by 5 bases and J by 7 bases, with 17 bases between. The CDR3 spells CASSRTDFLGTQYF. DNA of the CDR3: TGTGCCAGCAGTCGAACGGACTTTTTGGGGACCCAGTACTTC.

The chain joins TRBV2 to TRBJ1-6, with 8 bases aligning to TRBD1. The J segment lost 7 bases and the V segment lost 7 bases, leaving 6 bases of the junction unmatched. Looked up from germline, CDR1 is SNHLY and CDR2 is FYNNEI. This CDR3 region has 14 residues. CDR3 DNA sequence: TGTGCCAGCACTACTGACAGGGGCAATTCACCCCTCCACTTT. This sequence encodes CASTTDRGNSPLHF.

A few counts support this clone. The genes are TRBV5-1 and TRBJ1-6; D ambiguous. Germline V CDR1 and CDR2: SGHRS, YFSETQ. V lost 4 bases and J 7 bases, leaving 15 bases between the germline ends. The CDR3 spans 15 residues. CDR3 sequence reads: CASSVFTEKNSPLHF. The CDR3 DNA reads as TGCGCCAGCAGCGTGTTTACAGAAAAGAATTCACCCCTCCACTTT.

The rearrangement links TRBV7-2 to TRBJ1-5, with D maybe TRBD1 (6 bases). Per the germline V gene, CDR1 is SGHTA and CDR2 is FQGNSA. V dropped 5 bases and J dropped 0 bases, with 20 bases sitting between them. The length of the CDR3 is 18 residues. CDR3 region: CASSLEGTGTNSNQPQHF. The CDR3 bases are TGTGCCAGCAGCCTCGAGGGGACCGGGACAAATAGCAATCAGCCCCAGCATTTT. The variable domain in full, completed from reference TRBV7-2 and TRBJ1-5, reads GAGVSQSPSNKVTEKGKDVELRCDPISGHTALYWYRQSLGQGLEFLIYFQGNSAPDKSGLPSDRFSAERTGGSVSTLTIQRTQQEDSAVYLCASSLEGTGTNSNQPQHFGDGTRLSIL.

The chain combines TRBV6-1 with TRBJ2-7; D may be TRBD1 (6 bases). Germline-derived CDR1 and CDR2 are MNHNS and SASEGT. The CDR3 length is 15 residues. Trimming took off 1 base at V and 4 bases at J, with 14 bases between the two ends. CDR3 in amino acids: CASSEGVRQDYEQYF. DNA of the CDR3: TGTGCCAGCAGTGAAGGCGTGAGACAGGATTACGAGCAGTACTTC.

In its sample, this clone was seen once. V usage is TRBV7-8 and J usage is TRBJ1-6, with TRBD1 as a possible D gene (6 bases). CDR3 size: 16 residues. Trimming left V 4 bases short and J 10 bases short, with 20 bases between. CDR1 SGHVS and CDR2 FQNEAQ come from the germline V gene. For the CDR3, the DNA is TGTGCCAGCAGCTCGAACAGGGCCCCGAGTCGATCACCCCTCCACTTT. Translated, it gives CASSSNRAPSRSPLHF.

V and J are TRBV5-4 and TRBJ2-3, with D perhaps matching TRBD2 (5 bases). The CDR3 sequence is 14 residues long. Germline loops: CDR1 SGHNT, CDR2 YYREEE (reference sequence). With 2 bases removed from V and 0 bases from J, the gap between germline ends came to 7 bases. For the CDR3, the DNA is TGTGCCAGCAGCTTCACGGGGAGCACAGATACGCAGTATTTT. It encodes CASSFTGSTDTQYF.

This clone was detected only once. V usage is TRBV10-3 and J usage is TRBJ2-2, with 7 bases matching TRBD2. The CDR3 has 15 amino acids. Germline CDR1 and CDR2: ENHRY and SYGVKD. Trimming took 6 bases from V and 2 from J; bases not matched to a gene: 6. CDR3 loop: CAISSPGGNTGELFF. Here the CDR3 DNA reads TGTGCCATCAGCTCCCCGGGGGGAAACACCGGGGAGCTGTTTTTT.